The 10 T cell receptor beta chains below all came from one sample that was sequenced in a study of T cell clonality in common variable immunodeficiency. Notes on the study in general: Reportedly, TCR beta sequences from common variable immunodeficiency showed fewer deletions and N-nucleotide insertions.

Sequencing was performed with immunoSEQ multiplex PCR; in TCRdb, only in-frame clones are kept and a portion is missing. This sample has about 31,000 clones, each found more than once. For these receptors, no antigen is known. Sequencing was done on a sample of peripheral blood mononuclear cells. Receptor source: a human donor with common variable immunodeficiency.

Worth noting for this clone: The CDR3 end lies 3 residues beyond the end of the read and is filled in from the germline J gene. The chain employs TRBV7-8 and TRBJ2-2; possibly TRBD1 for D (6 bases). This CDR3 spans 13 amino acids. Germline CDR1 and CDR2: SGHVS and FQNEAQ. V was trimmed by 5 bases and J by 4 bases, leaving 8 bases between them. The CDR3 DNA, read in part, is TGTGCCAGCAGCCCCAGGGGCACCGGGGAG. Translation gives CASSPRGTGE. In full, the CDR3 is CASSPRGTGELFF.

Within the sample, this clone is medium-sized. Read data end 3 residues before the CDR3 end; the end is taken from the germline J gene. This chain joins TRBV9 and TRBJ2-3; no firm D call. CDR3 size: 16 residues. V lost 3 bases and J 0 bases, leaving 14 bases between the germline ends. CDR1 is SGDLS and CDR2 is YYNGEE in the germline V gene. The sequenced CDR3 bases are TGTGCCAGCAGCGCGGTGATACTTACGAGCACAGATACG. It yields the protein CASSAVILTSTDT. The full-length CDR3 reads as CASSAVILTSTDTQYF.

Concerning this clone: The missing CDR3 end, 3 residues past where the read stops, is filled in from the germline J gene. This rearrangement joins TRBV7-9 to TRBJ2-1; maybe TRBD2 (6 bases). This CDR3 spans 13 amino acids. The V end lost 5 bases, the J end lost 6 bases, and 11 bases lay between the germline ends. Germline CDR1 is SEHNR and CDR2 is FQNEAQ (reference sequence). CDR3 bases read: TGTGCCAGCAGCGACACTAGCACCAATGAG. Amino acid sequence: CASSDTSTNE. The entire CDR3 sequence reads CASSDTSTNEQFF.

In regard to this clone: Read data end 3 residues before the CDR3 end; the end is taken from the germline J gene. The chain combines TRBV5-1 with TRBJ2-3, with 7 bases fitting TRBD2. The germline gives CDR1 SGHRS, CDR2 YFSETQ. CDR3 size: 14 residues. The V gene end was trimmed by 4 bases and the J gene end by 2 bases; junction bases not matched to a gene: 4. The CDR3 sequence: CASSPGTITDTQYF. Incomplete CDR3 DNA: TGCGCCAGCAGCCCTGGGACTATCACAGATACG.

This clone was observed a handful of times. The sequence runs out 3 residues before the end of the CDR3; the remainder is reconstructed from the germline J gene. The chain uses TRBV2 and TRBJ2-2; unclear D gene. This CDR3 has 14 residues. Trimming removed 6 bases at V and 0 bases at J, with 8 bases between. Germline V gene sequence: CDR1 SNHLY, CDR2 FYNNEI. The DNA read from the CDR3 is TGTGCCAGCAGGAGAGTAGCGAACACCGGGGAG. This sequence encodes CASRRVANTGE. The whole CDR3 sequence is CASRRVANTGELFF.

Ten or more counts support this clone. The CDR3 goes on 3 residues after the read ends, and that part is filled in from the germline J gene. The V call is TRBV20-1, the J call TRBJ2-1; 9 bases are a match to TRBD2. The germline CDR1 and CDR2 sequences are DFQATT and SNEGSKA (reference sequence). This CDR3 comprises 15 residues. Trimming cost V 6 bases and J 5 bases; bases outside gene matches: 11. The CDR3 DNA, read in part, is TGCAGTGCCCGAGGGGCTAGCGGGATTAACAATGAG. Protein sequence: CSARGASGINNE. The entire CDR3 protein reads CSARGASGINNEQFF.

This clone was picked up many times. The read terminates 3 residues before the CDR3 end, so the remaining end is supplied by the germline J gene. The gene calls are TRBV18 and TRBJ2-1; D ambiguous. Deletions cut 3 bases from V and 5 bases from J, with 11 bases between. The V gene's germline CDR1 is KGHSH and CDR2 LQKENI. The CDR3 has 14 amino acids. The CDR3 bases that were read are TGTGCCAGCTCACCGACTTATAACGACAATGAG. It specifies CASSPTYNDNE. The full CDR3 protein reads CASSPTYNDNEQFF.

This clone has only a few counts. The read terminates 3 residues before the CDR3 end, so the remaining end is supplied by the germline J gene. V is TRBV18 and J is TRBJ2-1; 10 positions agree with TRBD2. From germline, CDR1 is KGHSH and CDR2 LQKENI. The CDR3 runs to 16 residues. The V segment lost 3 bases and the J segment 5 bases; nucleotides outside the gene matches: 7. The CDR3 spells CASSPPSGRSDNEQFF. The sequenced CDR3 bases are TGTGCCAGCTCACCCCCTAGCGGGAGATCAGACAATGAG.

This clone was recorded at least ten times. The read terminates 3 residues ahead of where the CDR3 ends, so the germline J gene completes it. This chain connects TRBV7-3 to TRBJ1-2; 8 positions match TRBD1. V lost 3 bases, J lost 4 bases, and 4 bases stayed unmatched. Germline CDR1 is SGHTA and CDR2 is FQGTGA. The CDR3 extends over 14 amino acids. The CDR3 DNA, read in part, is TGTGCCAGCAGCTTGGACAGGGTTGTCTATGGC. Translating gives CASSLDRVVYG. The entire CDR3 is CASSLDRVVYGYTF.

This clone was recorded at least ten times. The DNA ends 3 residues before the CDR3 does, and the rest of the CDR3 is filled in from the germline J gene. The chain has TRBV4-2 and TRBJ2-7; 12 nucleotides match TRBD2. V lost 0 bases to trimming and J lost 6 bases; unmatched junction nucleotides: 6. The CDR3 runs 16 residues. The germline gives CDR1 LGHNA, CDR2 YNFKEQ. The CDR3 bases that were read are TGTGCCAGCAGCCAAGATGGCGCTAGCGGGAGGGTCGAG. Amino acid sequence: CASSQDGASGRVE. The CDR3 in full is CASSQDGASGRVEQYF.